This T cell receptor beta chain derives from a study of shared clonotypes between healthy human individuals (dated by TCRdb to about 2020). In the study overall: The cohort included three men and a couple of women between 18 and 49 years of age. To estimate repertoire size and how much clonotypes are shared between individuals, the study performed deep sequencing of blood TCR repertoires from a few healthy adults. Per donor, three plates each were used for CD4 naive and CD4 memory, two for CD8 naive, and one for CD8 memory. Leukapheresis yielded between about 0.94 and 8.9 billion PBMCs per donor. To increase sequencing depth and limit assay-specific biases, different laboratories used diverse techniques to prepare libraries and sequence TCR repertoires.

The donors were healthy, HIV-negative adults who had no recently reported acute infections or vaccinations. All donors were Caucasian adults living in Nashville, Tennessee, USA. CD4+ T cells were enriched by magnetic negative selection; naive cells were then positively selected on CD45RA, and the negative fraction formed the memory subset. After blood collection by leukapheresis, PBMCs were isolated using Ficoll-Histopaque density gradient centrifugation and then cryopreserved in the vapor phase of liquid nitrogen. Analytical flow cytometry was used to check the purity and quantity of every magnetically sorted T cell population. Each sorted fraction had its genomic DNA isolated and then quantified by UV absorbance on a Nanodrop 2000c. V loses 1 base of germline sequence and J loses 2 bases, and the interval between the two ends is 12 bases. CDR1 and CDR2 (GTSNPN, SVGIG) derive from the germline V gene (reference sequence). Taken from cysteine to phenylalanine, the CDR3 has 15 residues. The entry retains the CDR3 DNA only, 45 bases that are in frame from base 1.

Using the deep immunoSEQ assay, TCR CDR3 regions were amplified from genomic DNA by multiplex PCR. For each cell subset, the extracted genomic DNA was distributed evenly across all wells of several immunoSEQ 96-well plates, and each plate served as one replicate. For sorted subsets, each replicate PCR was loaded with roughly 0.2 ug genomic DNA, equivalent to 30,000 or so T cell genomes. The purified libraries were quantified using a Qubit 3.0 fluorometer, sized with a Bioanalyzer 2100, and then quantified again using the KAPA Library Quantification kit. A separate single-read 150-cycle Illumina NextSeq 550 flow cell was used to sequence each immunoSEQ 96-well plate. The study's processing was this. Because the immunoSEQ output included only junctional sequences and no quality scores, the filtering could not be the same as the filtering used for full-length reads. To assign V/J genes and CDR3, sequences were annotated using PyIR, a Python wrapper for IgBLAST v1.9, with IMGT germline references. Any read was removed if the V/J assignment was weak (E-value above 1e-6), the CDR3 was missing, or the read contained stop codons, out-of-frame junctions, or ambiguous translated residues. A V3J clonotype was defined by an identical inferred V gene, J gene, and CDR3 amino acid sequence. The percentage overlap between two repertoires was calculated by dividing the number of shared unique clonotypes by the size of the smaller repertoire. Richness of each repertoire was evaluated using RTK rarefaction, the Chao1 estimator, and Recon v2.1 estimates of unobserved clonotypes. For all TCRbeta clonotypes obtained by the gDNA method from a few donors, generation probabilities were computed with OLGA. TCRdb limited this immuneACCESS table to in-frame rearrangements with V and J called. A share of clones is missing; checked studies link under half to unresolved V genes, and the rest is unexplained. V and J calls and clone size come straight from that table; D and trimming were deduced from the DNA. Present in this sample are roughly 1,500,000 clones, 95% to 99% of which were seen just once. The ten largest account for around 0.47% of the sample.

Concerning this clone: Which antigen it targets is not known. No quality values exist for individual bases; no much larger clone is one base distant.

Overall study results and their limits: Around 5.4% of naive CD4, around 4% of naive CD8, approximately 2% of memory CD4, and 0.35% to 0.4% of memory CD8 clonotypes were shared across a handful of donors. Compared with non-shared clonotypes, clonotypes shared by all four sorted-subset donors had higher generation probabilities. Naive subsets generally had larger estimated clonotype richness than memory subsets did. Pairwise subsampling indicated that sequencing depth was expected to affect the degree of clonotype sharing among donors. The small number of donors limited the genetic and exposure-history diversity represented. Even with the large sequencing depth, rarefaction of the sorted-subset datasets indicated that sequencing was incomplete. Sampling was restricted to blood, and TCR repertoires in tissues likely differ from the TCR repertoires found in blood.

This receptor was taken from a man aged 25-40 years in good health. The rearrangement combines TRBV30 with TRBJ1-5; possibly the D gene is TRBD1, per 6 matching bases. Sequenced sample: naive CD4+ T cells sorted from blood. The cell subset or site label of this sample denotes: CD45RA+ positively selected. In nucleotide form, the sequence is TGTGCCTGGAGTGCGGGGGCAGGGGGCAATCAGCCCCAGCATTTT. Translated, this is CAWSAGAGGNQPQHF.